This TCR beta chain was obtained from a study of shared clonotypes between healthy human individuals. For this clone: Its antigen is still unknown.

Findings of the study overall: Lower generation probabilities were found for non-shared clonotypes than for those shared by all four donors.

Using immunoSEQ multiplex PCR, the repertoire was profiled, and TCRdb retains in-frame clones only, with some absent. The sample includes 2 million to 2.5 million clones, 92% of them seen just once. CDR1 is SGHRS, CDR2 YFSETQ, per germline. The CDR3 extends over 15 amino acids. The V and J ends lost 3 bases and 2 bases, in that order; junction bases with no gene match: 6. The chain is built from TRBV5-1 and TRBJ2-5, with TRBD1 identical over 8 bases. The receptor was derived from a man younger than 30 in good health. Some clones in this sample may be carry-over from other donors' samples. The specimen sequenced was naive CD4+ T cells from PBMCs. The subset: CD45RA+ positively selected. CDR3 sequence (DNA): TGCGCCAGCAGCTGGGGACAGGCCGATCAAGAGACCCAGTACTTC. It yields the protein CASSWGQADQETQYF.